A selection of T cell receptor beta chains follows, all from one sample in a study of memory B cells and T cells in multiple sclerosis. Their recognized antigens are unknown. Method: immunoSEQ multiplex PCR; TCRdb's copy keeps in-frame clones and lacks some. The sample includes approximately 47,000 clones, about 80% of them seen just once. The source material was PBMCs from blood kept in culture. The receptors come from a human donor with multiple sclerosis. The CDR3 runs from the conserved cysteine through the conserved F or W. The D gene is left open where the match is weak. Clone size is not always given. Where it is, it says once, few, many or a class for expanded clones.

clone size: NA; V gene: TRBV2; D gene: NA; J gene: TRBJ1-4; CDR3 DNA: TGTGCCAGCAGTGAAAGGGGAGCTGGAGAAAAACTGTTTTTT; CDR3 protein: CASSERGAGEKLFF
clone size: NA; V gene: TRBV29-1; D gene: NA; J gene: TRBJ1-3; CDR3 DNA: TGCAGCGTGGGACTTAACGGGGGAAACACCATATATTTT; CDR3 protein: CSVGLNGGNTIYF
clone size: NA; V gene: TRBV5-1; D gene: NA; J gene: TRBJ1-1; CDR3 DNA: TGCGCCAGCAGCATGCAAACTACGGGACGGGAGAACACTGAAGCTTTCTTT; CDR3 protein: CASSMQTTGRENTEAFF
clone size: NA; V gene: TRBV2; D gene: NA; J gene: TRBJ2-5; CDR3 DNA: TGTGCCAGCAGTCTACAAGGGGGGAGAGAGACCCAGTACTTC; CDR3 protein: CASSLQGGRETQYF
clone size: NA; V gene: TRBV6-6; D gene: NA; J gene: TRBJ2-3; CDR3 DNA: TGTGCCAGCGTTATCGACAGCACTAGCACAGATACGCAGTATTTT; CDR3 protein: CASVIDSTSTDTQYF
clone size: NA; V gene: TRBV2; D gene: NA; J gene: TRBJ1-2; CDR3 DNA: TGTGCCAGCAGTGAAGGACTTGGCTATGGCTACACCTTC; CDR3 protein: CASSEGLGYGYTF
clone size: NA; V gene: TRBV7-9; D gene: NA; J gene: TRBJ1-1; CDR3 DNA: TGTGCCAGCAGCTTTTTGCATGGGGTGAACACTGAAGCTTTCTTT; CDR3 protein: CASSFLHGVNTEAFF
clone size: NA; V gene: TRBV5-5; D gene: NA; J gene: TRBJ1-2; CDR3 DNA: TGTGCCAGCAGTCGTGGACGGCATGACTATGGCTACACCTTC; CDR3 protein: CASSRGRHDYGYTF
clone size: NA; V gene: TRBV27; D gene: TRBD1; J gene: TRBJ1-4; CDR3 DNA: TGTGCCAGCAGTGCTTCGGGACAGGCTAATGAAAAACTGTTTTTT; CDR3 protein: CASSASGQANEKLFF
clone size: NA; V gene: TRBV28; D gene: NA; J gene: TRBJ1-2; CDR3 DNA: TGTGCCAGCAGTACCGGGGGGAGCTATGGCTACACCTTC; CDR3 protein: CASSTGGSYGYTF
clone size: NA; V gene: TRBV6-5; D gene: TRBD2; J gene: TRBJ2-1; CDR3 DNA: TGTGCCAGCGGACTAGGGAACTACAATGAGCAGTTCTTC; CDR3 protein: CASGLGNYNEQFF
clone size: once; V gene: TRBV11-3; D gene: TRBD2; J gene: TRBJ2-1; CDR3 DNA: TGTGCCAGCAGCTTACGGGGGGGCAATGAGCAGTTCTTC; CDR3 protein: CASSLRGGNEQFF
clone size: NA; V gene: TRBV27; D gene: TRBD1; J gene: TRBJ2-2; CDR3 DNA: TGTGCCAGCAGTTTAGGGACAGAGGCCACCGGGGAGCTGTTTTTT; CDR3 protein: CASSLGTEATGELFF
clone size: NA; V gene: TRBV30; D gene: TRBD1; J gene: TRBJ1-1; CDR3 DNA: TGTGCCTGGAGTGGAGACAGGGGGCGAGACACTGAAGCTTTCTTT; CDR3 protein: CAWSGDRGRDTEAFF
clone size: NA; V gene: TRBV6-1; D gene: NA; J gene: TRBJ2-2; CDR3 DNA: TGTGCCAGCAGAGCCGCCCGGGGCACCGGGGAGCTGTTTTTT; CDR3 protein: CASRAARGTGELFF
clone size: NA; V gene: TRBV28; D gene: NA; J gene: TRBJ1-3; CDR3 DNA: TGTGCCAGCAGTCCGACTTCTTACGGACGGGACACCATATATTTT; CDR3 protein: CASSPTSYGRDTIYF
clone size: NA; V gene: TRBV5-1; D gene: NA; J gene: TRBJ2-7; CDR3 DNA: TGCGCCAGCAGCACGGGCGAGGACTACAAGTACTTC; CDR3 protein: CASSTGEDYKYF
clone size: NA; V gene: TRBV19; D gene: NA; J gene: TRBJ1-6; CDR3 DNA: TGTGCCAGTAGAAGCATTTATGGCAAACTCTCCTATAATTCACCCCTCCACTTT; CDR3 protein: CASRSIYGKLSYNSPLHF
clone size: NA; V gene: TRBV5-1; D gene: NA; J gene: TRBJ1-6; CDR3 DNA: TGCGCCAGCAGCCGGACAACCCGGAGCTCCTATAATTCACCCCTCCACTTT; CDR3 protein: CASSRTTRSSYNSPLHF
clone size: NA; V gene: TRBV7-8; D gene: NA; J gene: TRBJ1-1; CDR3 DNA: TGTGCCAGCACCCTTCGTATGAACACTGAAGCTTTCTTT; CDR3 protein: CASTLRMNTEAFF
clone size: NA; V gene: TRBV2; D gene: TRBD2; J gene: TRBJ2-4; CDR3 DNA: TGTGCCAGCGGCGAGCGGGGGGGCCCGGGGGCCAAAAACATTCAGTACTTC; CDR3 protein: CASGERGGPGAKNIQYF
clone size: NA; V gene: TRBV6-6; D gene: NA; J gene: TRBJ2-1; CDR3 DNA: TGTGCCAGCAGACCGGGACTCCGGGTCGATGAGCAGTTCTTC; CDR3 protein: CASRPGLRVDEQFF
clone size: once; V gene: TRBV5-1; D gene: NA; J gene: TRBJ1-1; CDR3 DNA: TGCGCCAGCAGCTTTAACAGGCGGGTTGAAGCTTTCTTT; CDR3 protein: CASSFNRRVEAFF
clone size: once; V gene: TRBV2; D gene: NA; J gene: TRBJ2-1; CDR3 DNA: TGTGCCAGCAGTGAAAGCCCTTTGGGGGTCGGAAGAGACAATGAGCAGTTCTTC; CDR3 protein: CASSESPLGVGRDNEQFF
clone size: few; V gene: TRBV4-1; D gene: TRBD1; J gene: TRBJ2-7; CDR3 DNA: TGCGCCAGCAGCCAACTAACCTCGAGGACAGGGAATCTGGGCGAGCAGTACTTC; CDR3 protein: CASSQLTSRTGNLGEQYF
clone size: NA; V gene: TRBV7-9; D gene: NA; J gene: TRBJ2-7; CDR3 DNA: TGTGCCAGCAGCTTAGAAACCTACGAGCAGTACTTC; CDR3 protein: CASSLETYEQYF
clone size: few; V gene: TRBV6-1; D gene: NA; J gene: TRBJ2-7; CDR3 DNA: TGTGCCAGCAGTTTCCACGGGGCGTCCTACGAGCAGTACTTC; CDR3 protein: CASSFHGASYEQYF
clone size: NA; V gene: TRBV7-6; D gene: NA; J gene: TRBJ1-1; CDR3 DNA: TGTGCCAGCAGCTTAGGGAGGAGGGAAACTGAAGCTTTCTTT; CDR3 protein: CASSLGRRETEAFF
clone size: NA; V gene: TRBV5-4; D gene: NA; J gene: TRBJ2-5; CDR3 DNA: TGTGCCAGCAGCTTGGGCCAGGGGATCCAAGAGACCCAGTACTTC; CDR3 protein: CASSLGQGIQETQYF
clone size: NA; V gene: TRBV7-9; D gene: NA; J gene: TRBJ1-6; CDR3 DNA: TGTGCCAGCAGCTCCACAGGGAATTCACCCCTCCACTTT; CDR3 protein: CASSSTGNSPLHF
clone size: once; V gene: TRBV6-5; D gene: NA; J gene: TRBJ1-3; CDR3 DNA: TGTGCCAGCAGGGATACAGTCTTCTCTGGAAACACCATATATTTT; CDR3 protein: CASRDTVFSGNTIYF
clone size: NA; V gene: TRBV11-3; D gene: TRBD2; J gene: TRBJ2-1; CDR3 DNA: TGTGCCAGCAGCTTAGAGGGGAGGGAGGTCCAGTTCTTC; CDR3 protein: CASSLEGREVQFF
clone size: NA; V gene: TRBV5-1; D gene: NA; J gene: TRBJ1-2; CDR3 DNA: TGCGCCAGCAGCCCGACCGCGTGGGGTGGCAACTATGGCTACACCTTC; CDR3 protein: CASSPTAWGGNYGYTF
clone size: NA; V gene: TRBV7-2; D gene: NA; J gene: TRBJ2-7; CDR3 DNA: TGTGCCAGCAGCCCCGGGACCCAGAGGGAGCAGTACTTC; CDR3 protein: CASSPGTQREQYF
clone size: NA; V gene: TRBV30; D gene: NA; J gene: TRBJ1-6; CDR3 DNA: TGTGCCTGGAGGATGGGGGAGGATTCACCCCTCCACTTT; CDR3 protein: CAWRMGEDSPLHF
clone size: NA; V gene: TRBV5-1; D gene: TRBD1; J gene: TRBJ1-2; CDR3 DNA: TGCGCCAGCAGCCCGACGACAGGGCCATATGGCTACACCTTC; CDR3 protein: CASSPTTGPYGYTF
clone size: NA; V gene: TRBV5-4; D gene: TRBD2; J gene: TRBJ2-3; CDR3 DNA: TGTGCCAGCAGCTTGGATTGGGCTAGCGGGGGGCTCCTCACAGATACGCAGTATTTT; CDR3 protein: CASSLDWASGGLLTDTQYF
clone size: NA; V gene: TRBV29-1; D gene: NA; J gene: TRBJ2-1; CDR3 DNA: TGCAGCGTTGAACGTAGGGGCTCGATAAATGAGCAGTTCTTC; CDR3 protein: CSVERRGSINEQFF
clone size: NA; V gene: TRBV5-1; D gene: TRBD1; J gene: TRBJ2-5; CDR3 DNA: TGCGCCAGCAGCTTGGCCGGAGGACAGGGATGGGAGACCCAGTACTTC; CDR3 protein: CASSLAGGQGWETQYF
clone size: few; V gene: TRBV7-5; D gene: NA; J gene: TRBJ1-4; CDR3 DNA: TGTGCCAGAAGCTGCGTCGGGGCAGGGGGTAATGAAAAACTGTTTTTT; CDR3 protein: CARSCVGAGGNEKLFF
clone size: once; V gene: TRBV7-8; D gene: NA; J gene: TRBJ1-5; CDR3 DNA: TGTGCCAGCAGCTTAGCGGAGGGATATCAGCCCCAGCATTTT; CDR3 protein: CASSLAEGYQPQHF
clone size: NA; V gene: TRBV6-5; D gene: TRBD1; J gene: TRBJ2-3; CDR3 DNA: TGTGCCAGCAGGCAAACAGGGGAGCAAGGTACGCAGTATTTT; CDR3 protein: CASRQTGEQGTQYF
clone size: NA; V gene: TRBV5-6; D gene: NA; J gene: TRBJ2-7; CDR3 DNA: TGTGCCAGCAGCGCGGAGGGGGCGGACTACGAGCAGTACTTC; CDR3 protein: CASSAEGADYEQYF
clone size: NA; V gene: TRBV6-1; D gene: TRBD2; J gene: TRBJ2-7; CDR3 DNA: TGTGCCAGCAGTGTTTCCGGGACTAGTTTCTACGAGCAGTACTTC; CDR3 protein: CASSVSGTSFYEQYF
clone size: NA; V gene: TRBV28; D gene: NA; J gene: TRBJ2-2; CDR3 DNA: TGTGCCAGCAGTTTCAGGGGGGTAAAGGCCGGGGAGCTGTTTTTT; CDR3 protein: CASSFRGVKAGELFF
clone size: NA; V gene: TRBV18; D gene: NA; J gene: TRBJ1-1; CDR3 DNA: TGTGCCAGCTCACCATTATTGGGGAACACTGAAGCTTTCTTT; CDR3 protein: CASSPLLGNTEAFF